One and the same sample provided the 16 T cell receptor beta chains below, sequenced in a study of CD8+ T cells in alopecia areata (dated by TCRdb to between 2018 and 2020). The method behind the library was the immunoSEQ multiplex PCR assay. For TCR sequencing, RNA was extracted from every sample and reverse transcribed into cDNA to serve as template. TCRdb holds this immuneACCESS table with in-frame rearrangements only. Some clones are missing; in checked studies, unresolved V genes explain under half, and the rest has no known cause. Here the sample has approximately 150,000 clones; roughly 48% occur a single time. The biggest ten clones account for approximately 6.8% of the sample. Sequencing used CD4+ T cells sorted from blood. Receptor source: a human donor with alopecia areata.

This sequence joins TRBV2 and TRBJ1-2; no firm D call. This CDR3 region has 13 residues. The V end lost 5 bases, the J end lost 0 bases, and 7 bases lay between the germline ends. Germline assignment: CDR1 SNHLY and CDR2 FYNNEI. The DNA of the CDR3 is TGTGCCAGCAGTCAGGAAGCTAACTATGGCTACACCTTC. Amino acids: CASSQEANYGYTF.

Remarks on this clone: The sample has other DNA sequences that encode this CDR3 too. The V and J genes are TRBV5-1 and TRBJ2-3, with D unresolved. Germline CDR1 reads SGHRS; CDR2 reads YFSETQ. Trimming took 0 bases from V and 4 from J, leaving 3 bases between them. This CDR3 has 12 amino acids. The CDR3 here is CASSLAADTQYF. CDR3 in DNA: TGCGCCAGCAGCTTGGCGGCAGATACGCAGTATTTT.

The chain combines TRBV7-2 with TRBJ2-1, with D hard to call. V was clipped by 9 bases and J by 4 bases, with 13 bases between them. The CDR3 loop spans 13 amino acids. Germline loops: CDR1 SGHTA, CDR2 FQGNSA. In DNA form, the CDR3 reads TGTGCCAGTTCTTTATTCTTTTACAATGAGCAGTTCTTC. Its translation: CASSLFFYNEQFF.

On this clone: The same CDR3 is also encoded by other DNA sequences in this sample. J is TRBJ2-1 and V is TRBV5-1; D not certain. Germline-derived CDR1 and CDR2 are SGHRS and YFSETQ. The V gene lost 1 base and the J gene lost 0 bases, with 5 bases spanning the gap. The CDR3 has 14 residues. DNA for the CDR3: TGCGCCAGCAGCTTGCAAAGCTCCTACAATGAGCAGTTCTTC. Translated, it gives CASSLQSSYNEQFF.

The chain has TRBV6-5 and TRBJ2-7, with TRBD1 matching over 9 bases. This CDR3 comprises 16 residues. Per germline, CDR1 MNHEY and CDR2 SVGAGI. V dropped 0 bases and J dropped 4; count of bases not matched to a gene: 7. CDR3 region: CASSYSLPGTGYEQYF. The DNA for the CDR3 is TGTGCCAGCAGTTACTCGTTACCCGGGACAGGGTACGAGCAGTACTTC.

This clone appeared once. The chain links TRBV6-1 to TRBJ1-2; D not certain. The CDR3 sequence is 11 residues long. CDR1 is MNHNS, CDR2 SASEGT, per germline. The V and J ends lost 6 bases and 2 bases respectively, with 4 bases between them. The CDR3 is CASRQNYGYTF. CDR3 DNA sequence: TGTGCCAGCAGACAGAACTATGGCTACACCTTC.

The rearrangement links TRBV5-1 to TRBJ1-1, with D unresolved. V was pared by 4 bases and J by 5 bases, with 9 bases between. Germline V lookup: CDR1 SGHRS, CDR2 YFSETQ. The CDR3 spans 12 residues. The CDR3 is CASSVQGTEAFF. CDR3 DNA sequence: TGCGCCAGCAGCGTACAAGGGACTGAAGCTTTCTTT.

The chain is built from TRBV2 and TRBJ2-3; unclear D gene. The ends were cut back, 6 bases at V and 0 bases at J, with 10 bases in the middle. The CDR3 spans 14 residues. The V gene's germline CDR1 is SNHLY and CDR2 FYNNEI. The CDR3 is CASRETASTDTQYF. The CDR3 DNA reads as TGTGCCAGCAGGGAGACTGCTAGCACAGATACGCAGTATTTT.

This clone is a singleton in its sample. The chain is built from TRBV4-1 and TRBJ1-2, with D perhaps TRBD1 (6 bases). The CDR3 is 15 residues long. Germline V gene lookup returns CDR1 MGHRA and CDR2 YSYEKL. Trimming left V 3 bases short and J 4 bases short, with 15 bases between. CDR3 sequence (DNA): TGCGCCAGCAGCCACGCAACAGGGTCCTCCTATGGCTACACCTTC. This encodes CASSHATGSSYGYTF.

This clone occurred a few times. The chain carries TRBV30 and TRBJ1-2, with a possible D match to TRBD1 (6 bases). The germline V gene encodes CDR1 GTSNPN and CDR2 SVGIG (reference sequence). This CDR3 contains 13 residues. Deletions cut 1 base from V and 7 bases from J, with 13 bases between. The CDR3 region is CAWSATGAGGYTF. The CDR3, as DNA: TGTGCCTGGAGTGCAACGGGGGCTGGTGGCTACACCTTC.

This clone was seen only a few times. The chain links TRBV5-1 to TRBJ2-7, with D hard to call. In germline, CDR1 is SGHRS, CDR2 YFSETQ. Trimming stripped 9 bases from V and 5 bases from J, with 9 bases between. The CDR3 runs to 10 residues. Here the CDR3 reads CAIPHHEQYF. The CDR3 DNA follows: TGCGCCATCCCTCACCACGAGCAGTACTTC.

V and J are TRBV28 and TRBJ2-7; possibly TRBD1 for D (5 bases). The CDR3 is 12 residues long. Per the germline V gene, CDR1 is MDHEN and CDR2 is SYDVKM. V was pared by 6 bases and J by 2 bases, with 8 bases between. Written as DNA, the CDR3 is TGTGCCAGCAGGACGGACACCTACGAGCAGTACTTC. As protein: CASRTDTYEQYF.

J is TRBJ2-7 and V is TRBV28; 11 nucleotides agree with TRBD1. This CDR3 spans 15 amino acids. Germline V gives CDR1 MDHEN, CDR2 SYDVKM. The J segment lost 7 bases and the V segment lost 2 bases, leaving 7 bases of the junction unmatched. The CDR3 coding sequence is TGTGCCAGCAGTTTAACAGGACAGGGGGCCCGGGAGCAGTACTTC. Translation: CASSLTGQGAREQYF.

This clone was observed a few times. The V call is TRBV7-9, the J call TRBJ1-1; D gene uncertain. The CDR3 is 11 amino acids. Germline values: CDR1 SEHNR, CDR2 FQNEAQ (reference sequence). V lost 5 bases and J 2 bases, leaving 3 bases between the germline ends. The CDR3 sequence is CASSINTEAFF. Here the CDR3 DNA reads TGTGCCAGCAGCATAAACACTGAAGCTTTCTTT.

This rearrangement joins TRBV28 to TRBJ2-7; D is undetermined. V was trimmed by 7 bases and J by 0 bases, leaving 7 bases between them. The CDR3 sequence is 12 residues long. Germline V gene lookup returns CDR1 MDHEN and CDR2 SYDVKM. The CDR3 DNA reads TGTGCCAGCAAAAAGGACTCCTACGAGCAGTACTTC. It yields the protein CASKKDSYEQYF. The variable domain in full, with the rest retrieved from reference TRBV28 and TRBJ2-7, is DVKVTQSSRYLVKRTGEKVFLECVQDMDHENMFWYRQDPGLGLRLIYFSYDVKMKEKGDIPEGYSVSREKKERFSLILESASTNQTSMYLCASKKDSYEQYFGPGTRLTVT.

This clone was detected only a few times. The chain combines TRBV28 with TRBJ2-5; a weak D match, TRBD1 (7 bases). V was trimmed by 5 bases and J by 2 bases, leaving 15 bases between them. Germline values: CDR1 MDHEN, CDR2 SYDVKM. This CDR3 is built from 15 residues. The CDR3: CASSIGGTAQETQYF. The CDR3 DNA is TGTGCCAGCAGTATAGGAGGGACAGCACAAGAGACCCAGTACTTC.